This T cell receptor beta chain stems from a study of molecular identifiers for immune sequencing clone quantification. Whole-study results and caveats: Barcode-sharing identical TCR molecules could underestimate highly expanded clone sizes.

CDR3 length: 15 residues. Germline-derived CDR1 and CDR2 are SEHNR and FQNEAQ (reference sequence). As concerns this clonotype: What it recognizes is unknown. The junction departs from germline at one end; a sequencing error may be responsible.

With 10%, 30% or 50% of RNA, 20,000 to 1,000,000 naive CD8 T cells were sequenced. Bulk TCR libraries were made with methods that had been previously described and with listed TCR primers. TCRdb fed the PCR reads into MiXCR, producing one record per CDR3 protein. Of over 600,000 distinct CDR3 sequences in the sample, just under 20% were seen once. The source material was naive CD8+ T cells from blood, with Jurkat cell RNA spiked in. Subset indicated: FACS-sorted CD8+CD4-CCR7+CD45RA+ naive T cells. This TCR was sampled from a human donor in good health. Some libraries in this study had Jurkat cell RNA spiked in. V and J are TRBV7-9 and TRBJ1-5; no clear D. CDR3 sequence (DNA): TGTACCAGCAGCTTGGACGCGGTCCCTTATCAGCCCCAGCATTTT. Translation gives CTSSLDAVPYQPQHF.